Listed here is a single T cell receptor beta chain. Trimming removed 3 bases from V and 4 bases from J, with 26 bases in between. The CDR3 totals 19 residues. Germline V gene data show CDR1 as SGHVS and CDR2 as FNYEAQ. This sample stems from a study of T cells in Graves' hyperthyroidism and ophthalmopathy. The study included ophthalmopathy patients with Clinical Activity Score at least 3, NOSPECS grade at least 4 and duration under 3 months. Any patient presenting with uncontrolled infection, other autoimmune disease, pregnancy or lactation was left out. Isolation of PBMCs was performed on 8.5 to 10 ml fresh peripheral blood. TCR beta CDR3 region amplification was performed from RNA transcripts. HTBI primers drove first-round RT-PCR of the TCR CDR3. TCRdb redid the calling of the multiplex PCR reads with MiXCR, one entry per CDR3 protein. This table holds 30,000 to 35,000 distinct CDR3 sequences, 45% to 55% found once.

This TCR came from a woman aged 40-49 years with Graves' ophthalmopathy. The sample taken for sequencing was blood. The rearrangement uses TRBV7-6 and TRBJ2-3; D is possibly TRBD1 (6 bases). The CDR3 region has the DNA TGTGCCAGCAGCTTCGACAGGCCTACAGGAAACAACAGGGCAGATACGCAGTATTTT. Its protein is CASSFDRPTGNNRADTQYF. Supplemented by reference TRBV7-6 and TRBJ2-3, the full variable domain reads GAGVSQSPRYKVTKRGQDVALRCDPISGHVSLYWYRQALGQGPEFLTYFNYEAQQDKSGLPNDRFSAERPEGSISTLTIQRTEQRDSAMYRCASSFDRPTGNNRADTQYFGPGTRLTVL.